This T cell receptor beta chain was retrieved from a study of cytomegalovirus exposure and HLA in healthy donors. The germline V gene encodes CDR1 LGHNA and CDR2 YSLEER. Trimming removed 0 bases at V and 3 bases at J, with 18 bases between. CDR3 length: 18 residues. Use of 60 Vbeta and 13 Jbeta primers characterized the PCR. Method: immunoSEQ multiplex PCR; TCRdb's copy keeps in-frame clones and lacks some. Across 80,000 to 100,000 clones, the top ten clones capture 0.45% to 0.7% of the sample. Each donor was healthy, and each was a bone marrow donor. The TCR sequence derives from a man aged 45-65 years in good health and CMV-seronegative. The sample was PBMCs. The J gene is TRBJ2-1, the V gene TRBV4-3; possibly TRBD2 for D (6 bases). CDR3 residues: CASSQDRGWGGFYNEQFF. DNA of the CDR3: TGCGCCAGCAGCCAAGATCGGGGGTGGGGAGGCTTCTACAATGAGCAGTTCTTC.